This passage covers 19 T cell receptor beta chains from one sample sequenced in a study of blood T cell repertoires in COVID-19. The repertoire was sequenced with immunoSEQ multiplex PCR; TCRdb's copy has only in-frame clones and lacks some. The sample records about 120,000 clones, approximately 80% being singletons. The sample taken for sequencing was peripheral blood. Every receptor here comes from a woman older than 75 with acute or convalescent COVID-19.

This chain links TRBV9 with TRBJ1-2; 8 positions match TRBD1. The germline gives CDR1 SGDLS, CDR2 YYNGEE. With V trimmed by 4 bases and J by 4 bases, 9 bases remained unmatched. The CDR3 covers 15 residues. CDR3 region: CASSFSNRGIYGYTF. The CDR3 nucleotides read TGTGCCAGCAGCTTCTCCAACAGGGGGATCTATGGCTACACCTTC.

Written as DNA, the CDR3 is TGCGCCAGCAGCTTGGCTTTCTCGGGGAGGAATGAAGCTTTCTTT. This encodes CASSLAFSGRNEAFF. V is TRBV5-1 and J is TRBJ1-1; D is undetermined. Trimming stripped 0 bases from V and 7 bases from J, with 16 bases between. CDR1 and CDR2 (germline): SGHRS, YFSETQ. The CDR3 is 15 amino acids.

The chain joins TRBV24-1 to TRBJ2-3; TRBD2 aligns across 11 bases. Trimming cost V 7 bases and J 2 bases; bases outside gene matches: 4. The germline V gene encodes CDR1 KGHDR and CDR2 SFDVKD. CDR3 length: 15 amino acids. CDR3 DNA sequence: TGTGCCACCAGCGGGACTAGCGGAAACACAGATACGCAGTATTTT. It yields the protein CATSGTSGNTDTQYF.

This clone was found a few times. The CDR3 region has the DNA TGTGCCAGCAGGCCGGGGGGTGAGCTGGGCACTGAAGCTTTCTTT. Amino acid sequence: CASRPGGELGTEAFF. The V and J genes are TRBV27 and TRBJ1-1, with a tentative D call TRBD1 (5 bases). Trimming pared 6 bases from V and 4 bases from J, leaving 18 bases between. The CDR3 is 15 amino acids. The germline CDR1 and CDR2 sequences are MNHEY and SMNVEV (reference sequence).

The chain carries TRBV5-5 and TRBJ2-1; D is perhaps TRBD2 (5 bases). The germline CDR1 and CDR2 sequences are SGHKS and YYEKEE (reference sequence). This CDR3 has 15 amino acids. Trimming pared 1 base from V and 2 bases from J, leaving 10 bases between. The CDR3 loop reads CASSLRRPAYNEQFF. The CDR3 DNA reads TGTGCCAGCAGCTTGCGGAGGCCGGCCTACAATGAGCAGTTCTTC.

The sample holds a few counts of this clone. V is TRBV18 and J is TRBJ2-5; TRBD1 might be the D (6 bases). V was cut by 0 bases and J by 5 bases, with 13 bases left in between. CDR3 length equals 15 residues. Germline loops: CDR1 KGHSH, CDR2 LQKENI. CDR3 sequence: CASSPPTVRGETQYF. The CDR3 DNA sequence: TGTGCCAGCTCACCACCCACAGTCAGGGGCGAGACCCAGTACTTC.

The chain has TRBV18 and TRBJ1-4; no definite D call. The CDR3 is 14 residues long. Germline V lookup: CDR1 KGHSH, CDR2 LQKENI. Trimming removed 3 bases at V and 6 bases at J, with 11 bases between. This CDR3 reads CASSPDLRDEKLFF. The CDR3 DNA reads as TGTGCCAGCTCACCGGACTTGAGGGATGAAAAACTGTTTTTT.

The J gene is TRBJ1-6, the V gene TRBV19; D possibly corresponds to TRBD1 (5 bases). V gave up 6 bases and J gave up 6 bases, with 12 bases separating them. Germline V CDR1 and CDR2: LNHDA, SQIVND (reference sequence). This CDR3 is built from 14 residues. CDR3 amino acids: CASRTVQINSPLHF. The CDR3 DNA reads TGTGCCAGTAGGACAGTACAGATTAATTCACCCCTCCACTTT.

On this clone: This sample includes further DNA sequences coding for the same CDR3. The V gene is TRBV19, the J gene TRBJ2-5; D is perhaps TRBD1 (6 bases). The V end lost 5 bases, the J end lost 1 base, and 8 bases lay between the germline ends. Germline loops: CDR1 LNHDA, CDR2 SQIVND (reference sequence). The CDR3 totals 13 residues. The CDR3, as DNA: TGTGCCAGTAGTGGACAGACCCAAGAGACCCAGTACTTC. Translating it yields CASSGQTQETQYF.

The rearrangement uses TRBV15 and TRBJ1-1; 7 positions match TRBD1. V lost 4 bases and J lost 6; bases outside the gene matches: 5. The CDR3 loop spans 13 amino acids. Germline V gives CDR1 LNHNV, CDR2 YYDKDF (reference sequence). The DNA for the CDR3 is TGTGCCACCAGCAACGAGGGGGCGTCTGAAGCTTTCTTT. This translates into CATSNEGASEAFF.

V usage is TRBV5-1 and J usage is TRBJ2-7; maybe TRBD1 (6 bases). The V gene's germline CDR1 is SGHRS and CDR2 YFSETQ. This CDR3 is 15 amino acids long. Trimming shortened V by 0 bases and J by 6 bases, and 16 bases separated the two germline ends. The CDR3 is CASSLVLGAVGEQYF. The CDR3 DNA follows: TGCGCCAGCAGCTTGGTTTTGGGGGCAGTCGGCGAGCAGTACTTC.

This clone was seen a few times. The chain carries TRBV14 and TRBJ1-2; D is ambiguous. The ends were cut back, 3 bases at V and 3 bases at J, with 17 bases in the middle. The CDR3 runs 16 residues. In germline, CDR1 is SGHDN, CDR2 FVKESK. Here the CDR3 reads CASSQAGSSTYYGYTF. The DNA of the CDR3 is TGTGCCAGCAGCCAGGCCGGGTCTTCGACTTACTATGGCTACACCTTC.

The chain's CDR3 is CASSLREAQPQHF. Here the CDR3 DNA reads TGTGCCAGCAGTTTACGGGAGGCCCAGCCCCAGCATTTT. This chain uses TRBV12-3 or TRBV12-4 with TRBJ1-5, with D unresolved. V was cut by 2 bases and J by 7 bases, with 9 bases left in between. The CDR3 spans 13 residues.

This clone occurred once. The V gene is TRBV6-1, the J gene TRBJ2-1, with TRBD1 matching over 10 bases. Germline lookup yields CDR1 MNHNS and CDR2 SASEGT. Trimming cost V 0 bases and J 5 bases; bases outside gene matches: 4. CDR3 length: 16 amino acids. The CDR3 region is CASSEATGQGNNEQFF. The CDR3 DNA reads as TGTGCCAGCAGTGAAGCGACGGGACAGGGGAACAATGAGCAGTTCTTC.

V is TRBV19 and J is TRBJ1-4; D gene uncertain. CDR3 length equals 15 residues. Deletions cut 2 bases from V and 0 bases from J, with 7 bases between. Germline-derived CDR1 and CDR2 are LNHDA and SQIVND (reference sequence). Here the CDR3 reads CASSIQTSTNEKLFF. CDR3 nucleotides: TGTGCCAGTAGTATACAGACTTCAACTAATGAAAAACTGTTTTTT.

V usage is TRBV6-5 and J usage is TRBJ1-1; 7 bases map to TRBD1. This CDR3 region has 14 residues. J was trimmed by 2 bases and V by 7 bases; bases with no gene match: 7. Germline V lookup: CDR1 MNHEY, CDR2 SVGAGI. CDR3 amino acids: CASTPGGGNTEAFF. CDR3 coding DNA: TGTGCCAGCACCCCAGGAGGGGGCAACACTGAAGCTTTCTTT.

The rearrangement joins TRBV9 to TRBJ2-3; D gene ambiguous. V was clipped by 3 bases and J by 0 bases, with 11 bases between them. The CDR3 runs to 15 residues. Germline V gives CDR1 SGDLS, CDR2 YYNGEE. Written as DNA, the CDR3 is TGTGCCAGCAGCGGCGCGGCGACGAGCACAGATACGCAGTATTTT. As protein: CASSGAATSTDTQYF.

The V and J genes are TRBV7-8 and TRBJ2-7; 7 positions agree with TRBD2. Germline CDR1 is SGHVS and CDR2 is FQNEAQ. V shed 1 base and J 3 bases; nucleotides not matched to a gene: 9. This CDR3 is 16 amino acids long. The CDR3 DNA follows: TGTGCCAGCAGCTTAGAACCTAGCGGAGGGGTCTACGAGCAGTACTTC. Translating gives CASSLEPSGGVYEQYF.

The chain employs TRBV11-2 and TRBJ1-1, with TRBD1 matching 9 bases. The CDR3 is 14 amino acids. Trimming at V came to 5 bases and at J to 5 bases, leaving 6 bases not matched to a gene. Germline-derived CDR1 and CDR2 are SGHAT and FQNNGV. The chain's CDR3 is CASSLGQGYTEAFF. The CDR3 region has the DNA TGTGCCAGCAGCCTGGGACAGGGCTATACTGAAGCTTTCTTT.